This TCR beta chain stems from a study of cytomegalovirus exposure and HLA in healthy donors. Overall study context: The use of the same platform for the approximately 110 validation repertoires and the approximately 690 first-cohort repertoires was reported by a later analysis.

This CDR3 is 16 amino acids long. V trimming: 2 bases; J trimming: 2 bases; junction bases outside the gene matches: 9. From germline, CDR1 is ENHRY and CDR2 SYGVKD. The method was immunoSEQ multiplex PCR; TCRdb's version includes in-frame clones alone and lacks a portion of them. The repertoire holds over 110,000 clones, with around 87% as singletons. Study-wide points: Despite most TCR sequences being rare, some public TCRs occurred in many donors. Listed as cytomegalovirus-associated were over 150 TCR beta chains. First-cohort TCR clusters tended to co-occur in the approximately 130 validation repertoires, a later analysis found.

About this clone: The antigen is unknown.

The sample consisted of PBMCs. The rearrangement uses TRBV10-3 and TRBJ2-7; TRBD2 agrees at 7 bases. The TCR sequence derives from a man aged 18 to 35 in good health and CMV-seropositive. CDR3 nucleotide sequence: TGTGCCATCAGTGAGGTACCCTGGGGAGGGCCCTACGAGCAGTACTTC. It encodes CAISEVPWGGPYEQYF.